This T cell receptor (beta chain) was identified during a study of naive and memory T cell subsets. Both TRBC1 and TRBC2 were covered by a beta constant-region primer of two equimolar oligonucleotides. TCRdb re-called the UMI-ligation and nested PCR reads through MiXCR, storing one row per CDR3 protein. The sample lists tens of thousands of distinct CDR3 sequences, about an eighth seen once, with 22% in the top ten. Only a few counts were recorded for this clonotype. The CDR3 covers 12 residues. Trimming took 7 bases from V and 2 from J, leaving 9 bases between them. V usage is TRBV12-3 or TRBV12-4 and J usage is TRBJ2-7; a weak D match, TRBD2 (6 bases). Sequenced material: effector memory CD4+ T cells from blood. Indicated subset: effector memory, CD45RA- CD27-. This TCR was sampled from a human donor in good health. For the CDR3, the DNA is TGTGCCAGCACGGGGGAAACCTACGAGCAGTACTTC. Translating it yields CASTGETYEQYF.